The 17 T cell receptor beta chains below come from one sample, sequenced in a study of Ad26.COV2.S vaccination and SARS-CoV-2 variants. Treatment meaning: about 20 received Ad26.COV2.S at low or high dose, single or two shots; roughly five received placebo; per-sample allocation not given. Sampling happened 63 days after the first vaccine or placebo injection. Some clones are missing from TCRdb's copy, which holds only in-frame ones; the method was immunoSEQ multiplex PCR. The table shows around 450,000 clones, with roughly 87% occurring only once. The sequencing here drew on peripheral blood, taken in a trial of Ad26.COV2.S vaccine versus placebo. The source of these receptors is a person between 18 and 59 years old who received the Ad26.COV2.S COVID-19 vaccine or a placebo.

The chain joins TRBV7-9 to TRBJ2-5, with 7 bases aligning to TRBD2. This CDR3 is 14 amino acids long. Germline-derived CDR1 and CDR2 are SEHNR and FQNEAQ (reference sequence). Unmatched junction bases numbered 4, after V lost 5 bases and J lost 1 base. Here the CDR3 reads CASSAREVQETQYF. The CDR3 DNA reads as TGTGCCAGCAGCGCCCGGGAGGTCCAAGAGACCCAGTACTTC.

V is TRBV28 and J is TRBJ1-5; 9 positions match TRBD1. The V gene's germline CDR1 is MDHEN and CDR2 SYDVKM. Losses at the gene ends were 6 bases for V and 3 bases for J; bases not matched to a gene: 9. The CDR3 length is 16 residues. This CDR3 is CASSGSDRGYNQPQHF. The CDR3 DNA follows: TGTGCCAGCAGCGGATCGGACAGGGGCTACAATCAGCCCCAGCATTTT.

This clone came up many times. The chain joins TRBV29-1 to TRBJ2-7, with 9 positions matching TRBD2. CDR1 and CDR2 from the germline V gene are SQVTM and ANQGSEA. With 7 bases clipped from V and 3 bases from J, the junction kept 4 bases outside the gene matches. The CDR3 has 12 residues. The CDR3 protein is CSAGTSFYEQYF. The CDR3 DNA follows: TGCAGCGCCGGGACTAGCTTCTACGAGCAGTACTTC.

The chain employs TRBV6-5 and TRBJ2-1; D call uncertain. Germline V gene data show CDR1 as MNHEY and CDR2 as SVGAGI. The CDR3 loop spans 12 amino acids. V lost 7 bases and J lost 5, with 9 bases in between. CDR3 sequence: CASISRNNEQFF. For the CDR3, the DNA is TGTGCCAGCATTTCCCGAAACAATGAGCAGTTCTTC.

This rearrangement joins TRBV27 to TRBJ2-3; possibly TRBD2 for D (6 bases). Germline CDR1 and CDR2: MNHEY and SMNVEV (reference sequence). Trimming shortened V by 8 bases and J by 6 bases, and 18 bases separated the two germline ends. This CDR3 is 14 amino acids long. The CDR3 region is CASFPGLAGDTQYF. The CDR3 DNA reads TGTGCCAGCTTTCCGGGACTCGCCGGGGATACGCAGTATTTT.

V is TRBV7-2 and J is TRBJ2-1; the D gene is possibly TRBD1 (6 bases). This CDR3 contains 15 residues. Trimming cost V 5 bases and J 0 bases, with 11 bases left between them. Per the germline V gene, CDR1 is SGHTA and CDR2 is FQGNSA. CDR3 bases: TGTGCCAGCAGCCCGGGCAGGGGCTCCTACAATGAGCAGTTCTTC. Its protein product is CASSPGRGSYNEQFF.

The V and J genes are TRBV19 and TRBJ1-2; D unresolved. The V gene's germline CDR1 is LNHDA and CDR2 SQIVND (reference sequence). The CDR3 is 15 amino acids. V was clipped by 4 bases and J by 7 bases, with 19 bases between them. The CDR3 region is CASSTQILPVFGYTF. The DNA of the CDR3 is TGTGCCAGTAGTACCCAGATCCTGCCCGTTTTTGGCTACACCTTC.

This clone was found once. This chain uses TRBV19 with TRBJ2-5, with D perhaps given as TRBD1 or TRBD2 (5 bases each). This CDR3 spans 15 amino acids. V was trimmed by 3 bases and J by 3 bases, leaving 14 bases between them. Germline V gives CDR1 LNHDA, CDR2 SQIVND (reference sequence). DNA of the CDR3: TGTGCCAGTAGTATTGGGGGAAGGGCCAAAGAGACCCAGTACTTC. This gives the protein CASSIGGRAKETQYF.

This chain uses TRBV28 with TRBJ2-5; perhaps TRBD1 as D (5 bases). Germline values: CDR1 MDHEN, CDR2 SYDVKM. Trimming removed 8 bases at V and 0 bases at J, with 19 bases between. The CDR3 extends over 16 amino acids. CDR3 DNA sequence: TGTGCCAGCGCCCGACAGCTCCCCGTATACCAAGAGACCCAGTACTTC. It codes for CASARQLPVYQETQYF.

The V gene is TRBV19, the J gene TRBJ1-5; D is perhaps TRBD1 (5 bases). The V and J ends lost 3 bases and 1 base respectively, with 13 bases between them. The CDR3 covers 16 residues. From germline, CDR1 is LNHDA and CDR2 SQIVND (reference sequence). In nucleotides, the CDR3 is TGTGCCAGTAGTATGATCGGCAGGGCGAGCAATCAGCCCCAGCATTTT. As protein: CASSMIGRASNQPQHF.

The CDR3 region is CASSFSGGRLSVTF. CDR3 nucleotide sequence: TGTGCCAGCAGTTTCTCAGGGGGCCGTTTGTCGGTTACCTTC. The chain links TRBV27 to TRBJ1-2; 8 bases are a match to TRBD1. This CDR3 region has 14 residues. Germline values: CDR1 MNHEY, CDR2 SMNVEV (reference sequence). J lost 14 bases, V lost 3 bases, and 14 bases had no gene match.

The chain links TRBV6-5 to TRBJ1-1; D gene unclear. The CDR3 runs to 13 residues. Trimming removed 2 bases at V and 8 bases at J, with 12 bases between. Germline V gives CDR1 MNHEY, CDR2 SVGAGI. This chain's CDR3 is CASSYDRGSEAFF. The CDR3 DNA reads TGTGCCAGCAGTTACGATCGAGGATCCGAAGCTTTCTTT.

The chain is built from TRBV6-5 and TRBJ2-7; D unclear. Germline assignment: CDR1 MNHEY and CDR2 SVGAGI. Trimming shortened V by 8 bases and J by 3 bases, and 14 bases separated the two germline ends. The CDR3 has 13 residues. The CDR3 bases are TGTGCCAGCTCTCTCCGCAGCAGCTACGAGCAGTACTTC. It encodes CASSLRSSYEQYF.

The J gene is TRBJ1-2, the V gene TRBV27; D not resolved. Germline assignment: CDR1 MNHEY and CDR2 SMNVEV (reference sequence). The CDR3 consists of 13 residues. V gave up 0 bases and J gave up 4 bases, with 6 bases separating them. The CDR3 nucleotides are TGTGCCAGCAGTTTATCCGCAACCTATGGCTACACCTTC. Its protein is CASSLSATYGYTF.

The J gene is TRBJ2-1, the V gene TRBV27; 8 bases agree with TRBD1. Germline CDR1 reads MNHEY; CDR2 reads SMNVEV (reference sequence). The CDR3 consists of 15 residues. Trimming removed 2 bases from V and 5 bases from J; junction bases left unmatched: 5. The CDR3 nucleotides read TGTGCCAGCAGTTTAGACAGGGGACGACACAATGAGCAGTTCTTC. This encodes CASSLDRGRHNEQFF.

This clone occurred a few times. This sequence joins TRBV9 and TRBJ2-7, with D perhaps assigned TRBD1 or TRBD2 (6 bases each). V lost 0 bases and J 2 bases, leaving 12 bases between the germline ends. Germline-derived CDR1 and CDR2 are SGDLS and YYNGEE. The CDR3 runs 15 residues. CDR3 DNA: TGTGCCAGCAGCGTAGGGGCCGGGGGCACCTACGAGCAGTACTTC. This codes for CASSVGAGGTYEQYF.

The gene calls are TRBV18 and TRBJ2-7; 10 nucleotides agree with TRBD1. The junction had 8 bases not matched to a gene; V was cut back by 4 bases and J by 2 bases. There are 16 residues in the CDR3. Germline V gene lookup returns CDR1 KGHSH and CDR2 LQKENI. CDR3 sequence: CASSQADRGRPYEQYF. Written as DNA, the CDR3 is TGTGCCAGCTCACAAGCCGACAGGGGGCGCCCCTACGAGCAGTACTTC.